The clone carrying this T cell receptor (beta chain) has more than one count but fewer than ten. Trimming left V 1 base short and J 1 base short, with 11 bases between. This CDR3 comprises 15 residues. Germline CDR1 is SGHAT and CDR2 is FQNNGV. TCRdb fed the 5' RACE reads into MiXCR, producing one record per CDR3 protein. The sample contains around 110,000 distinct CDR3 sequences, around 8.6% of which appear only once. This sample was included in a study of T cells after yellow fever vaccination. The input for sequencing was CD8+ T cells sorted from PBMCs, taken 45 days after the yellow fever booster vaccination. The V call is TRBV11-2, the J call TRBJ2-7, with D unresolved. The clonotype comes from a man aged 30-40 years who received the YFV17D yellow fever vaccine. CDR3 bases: TGTGCCAGCAGCTTAGGGCCCTCCCATTCCTACGAGCAGTACTTC. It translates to CASSLGPSHSYEQYF.